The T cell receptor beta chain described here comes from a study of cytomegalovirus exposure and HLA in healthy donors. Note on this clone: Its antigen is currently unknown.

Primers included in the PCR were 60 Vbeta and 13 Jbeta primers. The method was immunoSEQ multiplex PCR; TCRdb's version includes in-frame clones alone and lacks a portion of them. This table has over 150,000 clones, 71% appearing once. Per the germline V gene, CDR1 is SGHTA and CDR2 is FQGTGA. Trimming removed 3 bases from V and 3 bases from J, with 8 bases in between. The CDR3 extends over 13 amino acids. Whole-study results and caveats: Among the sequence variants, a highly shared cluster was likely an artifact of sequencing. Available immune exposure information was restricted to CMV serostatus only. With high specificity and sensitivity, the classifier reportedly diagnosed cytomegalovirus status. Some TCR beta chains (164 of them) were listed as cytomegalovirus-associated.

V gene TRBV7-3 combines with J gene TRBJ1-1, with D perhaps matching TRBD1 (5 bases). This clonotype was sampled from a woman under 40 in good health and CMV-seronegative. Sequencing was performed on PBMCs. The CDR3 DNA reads TGTGCCAGCAGCTTCGGCAGGGACACTGAAGCTTTCTTT. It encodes CASSFGRDTEAFF.